The 13 T cell receptor beta chains in this list originate from one sample, sequenced in a study of cytomegalovirus exposure and HLA in healthy donors. The PCR used 60 Vbeta and 13 Jbeta primers. Clones were sequenced by immunoSEQ multiplex PCR, and TCRdb holds only the in-frame ones, with some missing. The repertoire holds about 100,000 clones, with roughly 75% as singletons. Sequenced: PBMCs. The source of these receptors is a woman aged 60-70 years in good health and CMV-seronegative.

This clone was picked up a small number of times. The chain recombines TRBV5-1 with TRBJ2-7, with TRBD1 matching over 7 bases. This CDR3 comprises 16 residues. Per germline, CDR1 SGHRS and CDR2 YFSETQ. V gave up 4 bases and J gave up 2 bases; unmatched junction bases: 12. The CDR3 sequence: CASSVGRDRYTYEQYF. Written as DNA, the CDR3 is TGCGCCAGCAGCGTCGGCCGGGACAGATACACCTACGAGCAGTACTTC.

The rearrangement joins TRBV7-9 to TRBJ1-2; tentative D call: TRBD1 (6 bases). CDR1 is SEHNR and CDR2 is FQNEAQ in the germline V gene (reference sequence). The CDR3 totals 12 residues. Trimming cost V 6 bases and J 4 bases, with 9 bases left between them. CDR3 sequence reads: CASSQGPYGYTF. CDR3 nucleotides: TGTGCCAGCAGTCAGGGGCCCTATGGCTACACCTTC.

A remark on this clone: Mismatch with germline at one junction end may stem from a read error. The J gene is TRBJ1-5, the V gene TRBV2, with no clear D. The CDR3 has 14 residues. CDR1 SNHLY and CDR2 FYNNEI come from the germline V gene. The CDR3 nucleotides are TGTGCCAGCACTGAATGGAGCGAGAATCAGCCCCAGCATTTT. Its translation is CASTEWSENQPQHF. The full variable domain, with the rest looked up from reference TRBV2 and TRBJ1-5, is EPEVTQTPSHQVTQMGQEVILRCVPISNHLYFYWYRQILGQKVEFLVSFYNNEISEKSEIFDDQFSVERPDGSNFTLKIRSTKLEDSAMYFCASTEWSENQPQHFGDGTRLSIL.

The chain recombines TRBV20-1 with TRBJ2-2, with unresolved D. V shed 5 bases and J shed 8 bases, with 9 bases lying between them. CDR3 length equals 11 residues. Germline V lookup: CDR1 DFQATT, CDR2 SNEGSKA (reference sequence). The CDR3 coding sequence is TGCAGTGCTGAGGTTCAAGGGGAGCTGTTTTTT. This sequence encodes CSAEVQGELFF.

J is TRBJ1-1 and V is TRBV2; no clear D gene. This CDR3 comprises 10 residues. The V and J ends lost 7 bases and 7 bases respectively, with 7 bases between them. Germline assignment: CDR1 SNHLY and CDR2 FYNNEI. CDR3 sequence (DNA): TGTGCCAGCATGGGAGGTGAAGCTTTCTTT. Protein sequence: CASMGGEAFF.

V and J are TRBV4-3 and TRBJ1-1; TRBD1 agrees at 11 bases. Trimming cost V 0 bases and J 4 bases; bases outside gene matches: 4. Germline lookup yields CDR1 LGHNA and CDR2 YSLEER. The CDR3 covers 16 residues. CDR3 protein: CASSQDRGQGVTEAFF. DNA for the CDR3: TGCGCCAGCAGCCAAGATCGGGGACAGGGGGTCACTGAAGCTTTCTTT.

Here the CDR3 DNA reads TGTGCCAGCAGTCAAATCCCAGGGTTTCAGCCCCAGCATTTT. It is translated as CASSQIPGFQPQHF. The rearrangement uses TRBV6-1 and TRBJ1-5; D possibly corresponds to TRBD1 (5 bases). V was trimmed by 5 bases and J by 6 bases, leaving 14 bases between them. Germline CDR1 and CDR2: MNHNS and SASEGT. CDR3 size: 14 residues.

V is TRBV19 and J is TRBJ2-7; 10 bases are shared with TRBD1. The germline gives CDR1 LNHDA, CDR2 SQIVND (reference sequence). Losses at the gene ends were 3 bases for V and 5 bases for J; bases not matched to a gene: 7. The CDR3 has 15 residues. CDR3 residues: CASSIPGTGDDEQYF. CDR3 nucleotides: TGTGCCAGTAGTATCCCCGGGACAGGGGATGACGAGCAGTACTTC. Combining the CDR3 with reference TRBV19 and TRBJ2-7 gives the whole variable domain DGGITQSPKYLFRKEGQNVTLSCEQNLNHDAMYWYRQDPGQGLRLIYYSQIVNDFQKGDIAEGYSVSREKKESFPLTVTSAQKNPTAFYLCASSIPGTGDDEQYFGPGTRLTVT.

The chain recombines TRBV7-6 with TRBJ2-6; D may be TRBD2 (7 bases). The V and J ends lost 5 bases and 0 bases respectively, with 20 bases between them. CDR3 length equals 19 residues. Germline-derived CDR1 and CDR2 are SGHVS and FNYEAQ. This CDR3 reads CASSPEGGVWSSGANVLTF. CDR3 DNA: TGTGCCAGCAGCCCTGAAGGGGGGGTGTGGAGCTCTGGGGCCAACGTCCTGACTTTC.

The chain uses TRBV4-3 and TRBJ1-5; D gene ambiguous. Trimming took 0 bases from V and 6 from J, leaving 9 bases between them. Germline CDR1 LGHNA, CDR2 YSLEER. The length of the CDR3 is 14 residues. CDR3 sequence: CASSQDHLSQPQHF. Written as DNA, the CDR3 is TGCGCCAGCAGCCAAGATCACCTAAGTCAGCCCCAGCATTTT.

The chain links TRBV10-3 to TRBJ2-5, with TRBD2 identical over 10 bases. The CDR3 contains 17 residues. Trimming at V came to 6 bases and at J to 3 bases, leaving 13 bases not matched to a gene. CDR1 is ENHRY, CDR2 SYGVKD, per germline. For the CDR3, the DNA is TGTGCCATCAGGGCTAGCGGGAGCCCGCTGACGAAAGAGACCCAGTACTTC. Protein product: CAIRASGSPLTKETQYF.

A single count supports this clone. The chain has TRBV18 and TRBJ1-3; D ambiguous. Germline loops: CDR1 KGHSH, CDR2 LQKENI. The CDR3 has 15 amino acids. The ends were cut back, 2 bases at V and 7 bases at J, with 15 bases in the middle. CDR3 region: CASSPENPKRNTIYF. The CDR3 bases are TGTGCCAGCTCACCAGAGAACCCTAAACGGAACACCATATATTTT.

This clone has only a few counts. The V gene is TRBV5-6, the J gene TRBJ1-3; no firm D call. The CDR3 totals 11 residues. V was cut by 2 bases and J by 6 bases, with 3 bases left in between. Germline CDR1 is SGHDT and CDR2 is YYEEEE. CDR3 loop: CASSFSNTIYF. CDR3 DNA sequence: TGTGCCAGCAGCTTCTCAAACACCATATATTTT.